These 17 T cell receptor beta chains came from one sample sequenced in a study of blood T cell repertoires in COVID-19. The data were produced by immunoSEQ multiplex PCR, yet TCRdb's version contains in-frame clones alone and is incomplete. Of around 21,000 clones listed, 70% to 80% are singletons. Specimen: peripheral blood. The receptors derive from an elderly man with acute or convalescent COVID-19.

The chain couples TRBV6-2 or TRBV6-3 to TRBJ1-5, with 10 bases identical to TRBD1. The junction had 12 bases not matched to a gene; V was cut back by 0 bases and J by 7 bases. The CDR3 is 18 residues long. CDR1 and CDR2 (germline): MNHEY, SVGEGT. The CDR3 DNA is TGTGCCAGCAGTTACTCCCTGGCGGACAGGGGGATAGGGCAGCCCCAGCATTTT. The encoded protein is CASSYSLADRGIGQPQHF.

The CDR3, as DNA: TGTGCCAGCAGCTTGCCGGGAGGGTTCTCAGATACGCAGTATTTT. Residues: CASSLPGGFSDTQYF. V gene TRBV5-5 combines with J gene TRBJ2-3; 8 nucleotides line up with TRBD2. The CDR3 totals 15 residues. Germline V gene lookup returns CDR1 SGHKS and CDR2 YYEKEE (reference sequence). The ends lost 1 base at V and 4 bases at J; junction bases unmatched: 5.

The CDR3 bases are TGTGCCAGCAGGGGGAGGACAGGGGGAGCTGCTTTCTTT. This codes for CASRGRTGGAAFF. The chain is built from TRBV6-5 and TRBJ1-1, with 10 bases aligning to TRBD1. The CDR3 is 13 amino acids. The V gene end was trimmed by 6 bases and the J gene end by 11 bases; junction bases not matched to a gene: 9. Germline V gene sequence: CDR1 MNHEY, CDR2 SVGAGI.

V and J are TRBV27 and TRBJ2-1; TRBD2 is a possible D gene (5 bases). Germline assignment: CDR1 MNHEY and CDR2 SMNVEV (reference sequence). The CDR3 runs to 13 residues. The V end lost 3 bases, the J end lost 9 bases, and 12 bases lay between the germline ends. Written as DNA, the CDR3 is TGTGCCAGCAGTTTTACGGGGTACGGTGAGCAGTTCTTC. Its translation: CASSFTGYGEQFF.

CDR3 residues: CASSSDSNQPQHF. CDR3 coding DNA: TGCGCCAGCAGCTCAGATAGCAATCAGCCCCAGCATTTT. The rearrangement links TRBV5-1 to TRBJ1-5; D unclear. Trimming removed 3 bases from V and 0 bases from J, with 4 bases in between. CDR1 and CDR2 (germline): SGHRS, YFSETQ. This CDR3 region has 13 residues.

The DNA for the CDR3 is TGTGCCAGCAGACTACAGGGGGGAAGCAATCAGCCCCAGCATTTT. Translating it yields CASRLQGGSNQPQHF. This chain links TRBV28 with TRBJ1-5, with TRBD1 identical over 8 bases. The length of the CDR3 is 15 residues. V shed 6 bases and J 1 base; nucleotides not matched to a gene: 5. The V gene's germline CDR1 is MDHEN and CDR2 SYDVKM.

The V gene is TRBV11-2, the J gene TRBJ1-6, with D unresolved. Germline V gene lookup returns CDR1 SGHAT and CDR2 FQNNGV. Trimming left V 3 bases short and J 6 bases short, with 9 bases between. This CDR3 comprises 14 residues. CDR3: CASSFGRFNSPLHF. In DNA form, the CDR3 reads TGTGCCAGCAGCTTTGGGAGATTTAATTCACCCCTCCACTTT.

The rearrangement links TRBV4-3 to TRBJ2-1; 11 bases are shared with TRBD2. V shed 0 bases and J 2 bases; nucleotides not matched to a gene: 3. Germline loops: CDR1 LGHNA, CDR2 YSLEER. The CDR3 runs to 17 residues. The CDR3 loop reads CASSQEGSGRAYNEQFF. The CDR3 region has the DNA TGCGCCAGCAGCCAAGAAGGTAGCGGGAGGGCCTACAATGAGCAGTTCTTC.

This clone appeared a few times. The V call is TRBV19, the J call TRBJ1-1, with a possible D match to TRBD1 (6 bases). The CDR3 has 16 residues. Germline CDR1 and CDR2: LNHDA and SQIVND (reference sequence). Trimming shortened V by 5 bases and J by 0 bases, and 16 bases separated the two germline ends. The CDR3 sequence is CASSPRQARLNTEAFF. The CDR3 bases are TGTGCCAGTAGTCCCAGACAGGCGAGATTGAACACTGAAGCTTTCTTT.

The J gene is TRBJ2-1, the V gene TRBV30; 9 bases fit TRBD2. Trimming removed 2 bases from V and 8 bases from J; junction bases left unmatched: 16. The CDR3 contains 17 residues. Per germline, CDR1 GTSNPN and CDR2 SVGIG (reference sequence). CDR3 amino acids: CAWSPRGGGRALDEQFF. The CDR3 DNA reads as TGTGCCTGGAGTCCCCGAGGGGGCGGGAGGGCCCTCGATGAGCAGTTCTTC.

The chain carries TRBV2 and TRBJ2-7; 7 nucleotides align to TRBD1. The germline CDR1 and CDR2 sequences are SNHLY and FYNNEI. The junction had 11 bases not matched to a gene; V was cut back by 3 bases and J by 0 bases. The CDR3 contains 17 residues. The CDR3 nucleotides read TGTGCCAGCAGTGATTATATCGGGACAGCGGACTCCTACGAGCAGTACGTC. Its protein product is CASSDYIGTADSYEQYV.

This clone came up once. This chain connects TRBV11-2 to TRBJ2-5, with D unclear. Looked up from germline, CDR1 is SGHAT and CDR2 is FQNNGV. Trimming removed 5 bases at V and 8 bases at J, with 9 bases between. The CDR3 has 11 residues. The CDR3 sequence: CASSRSQTQYF. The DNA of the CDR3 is TGTGCCAGCAGCCGGTCGCAAACCCAGTACTTC.

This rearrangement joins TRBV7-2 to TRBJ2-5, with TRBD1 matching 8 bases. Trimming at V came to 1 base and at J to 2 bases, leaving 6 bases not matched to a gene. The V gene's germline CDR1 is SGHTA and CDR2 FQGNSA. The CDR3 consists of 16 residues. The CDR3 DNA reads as TGTGCCAGCAGCTTAGGATCAGGGGGCGGTCAAGAGACCCAGTACTTC. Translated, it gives CASSLGSGGGQETQYF.

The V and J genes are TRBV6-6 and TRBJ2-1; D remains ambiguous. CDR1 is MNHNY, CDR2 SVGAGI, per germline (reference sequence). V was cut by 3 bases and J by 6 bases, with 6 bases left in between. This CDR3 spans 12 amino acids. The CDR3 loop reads CASSYLSNEQFF. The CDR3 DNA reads TGTGCCAGCAGTTATTTATCCAATGAGCAGTTCTTC.

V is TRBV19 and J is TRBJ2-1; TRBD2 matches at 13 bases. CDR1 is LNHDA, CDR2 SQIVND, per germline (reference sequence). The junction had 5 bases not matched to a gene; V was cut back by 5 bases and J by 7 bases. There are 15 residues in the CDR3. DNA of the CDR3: TGTGCCAGTAGTCCCGGGACTAGCGGGAAAAATGAGCAGTTCTTC. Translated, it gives CASSPGTSGKNEQFF.

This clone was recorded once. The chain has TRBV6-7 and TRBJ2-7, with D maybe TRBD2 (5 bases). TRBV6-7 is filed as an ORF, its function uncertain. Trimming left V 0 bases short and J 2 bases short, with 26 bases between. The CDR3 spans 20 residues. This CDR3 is CASSYSRVPSGKALAYEQYV. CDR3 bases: TGTGCCAGCAGTTACTCGAGGGTTCCCAGCGGCAAAGCCCTAGCCTACGAGCAGTACGTC.

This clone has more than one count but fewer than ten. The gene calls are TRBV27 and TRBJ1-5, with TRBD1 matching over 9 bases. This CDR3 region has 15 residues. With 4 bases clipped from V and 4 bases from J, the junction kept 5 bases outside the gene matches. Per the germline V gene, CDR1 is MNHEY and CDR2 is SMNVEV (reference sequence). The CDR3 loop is CASSSDRGSNQPQHF. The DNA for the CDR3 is TGTGCCAGCAGTTCAGACAGGGGGTCGAATCAGCCCCAGCATTTT.